The source of this T cell receptor beta chain is a study of Graves' ophthalmopathy and Graves' hyperthyroidism. Amplification of TCR beta CDR3 regions used RNA transcripts. The first round was an RT-PCR with HTBI primers, and the second round was a multiplex PCR. Each CDR3 protein is one row after TCRdb ran MiXCR on the multiplex PCR reads. The sample consists of about 400,000 distinct CDR3 sequences, under 25% of them appearing once. CDR3 length: 14 residues. With 6 bases removed from V and 13 bases from J, the gap between germline ends came to 24 bases. CDR1 and CDR2 (germline): MNHNS, SASEGT. The TCR comes from a woman aged 18-29 years with stable Graves' hyperthyroidism. Sequencing was done on a sample of peripheral blood. This sequence joins TRBV6-1 and TRBJ1-2, with D possibly TRBD1 on 6 matching bases. CDR3 nucleotides: TGTGCCAGCAGGGGGGCAGGACAGCCCTACCGCTGCACCTTC. Translating gives CASRGAGQPYRCTF.